Each of the 24 T cell receptor beta chains below was sequenced from the same sample in a study of shared clonotypes between healthy human individuals. Assay: immunoSEQ multiplex PCR; the TCRdb copy retains only in-frame clones and omits some. The sample consists of 550,000 to 750,000 clones, roughly 94% of them appearing once. Naive CD8 cells lacked CD45RO and underwent positive selection for CCR7, leaving out terminally differentiated effector memory CD45RA+ cells. Sequencing used naive CD8+ T cells sorted from blood. These receptors were collected from a man aged 25-45 years in good health.

The chain employs TRBV10-3 and TRBJ2-2; the D gene is possibly TRBD2 (6 bases). The CDR3 covers 15 residues. From germline, CDR1 is ENHRY and CDR2 SYGVKD. The ends were cut back, 5 bases at V and 5 bases at J, with 15 bases in the middle. CDR3 sequence (DNA): TGTGCCATCAGTAATCCGGGAGAGGATACCGGGGAGCTGTTTTTT. Translation: CAISNPGEDTGELFF.

This clone was observed a single time. The rearrangement uses TRBV30 and TRBJ2-3; D is possibly TRBD1 (6 bases). Germline V lookup: CDR1 GTSNPN, CDR2 SVGIG (reference sequence). V lost 0 bases, J lost 0 bases, and 16 bases lay in between. CDR3 size: 17 residues. CDR3 in amino acids: CAWSVMLGTHSTDTQYF. As DNA, the CDR3 is TGTGCCTGGAGTGTAATGCTTGGGACACATAGCACAGATACGCAGTATTTT.

The chain carries TRBV28 and TRBJ1-5; TRBD1 matches 8 bases. Losses at the gene ends were 1 base for V and 3 bases for J; bases not matched to a gene: 14. The CDR3 loop spans 19 amino acids. Germline V gives CDR1 MDHEN, CDR2 SYDVKM. The DNA for the CDR3 is TGTGCCAGCAGTTTATCCCCGGGACAGGATAGGTTTGTCAATCAGCCCCAGCATTTT. Amino acid sequence: CASSLSPGQDRFVNQPQHF.

This chain uses TRBV27 with TRBJ2-1, with 7 nucleotides matching TRBD1. CDR3 length equals 15 residues. Looked up from germline, CDR1 is MNHEY and CDR2 is SMNVEV (reference sequence). V was clipped by 2 bases and J by 3 bases; unmatched bases: 4. DNA for the CDR3: TGTGCCAGCAGTTTAGGGACAGACCACTACAATGAGCAGTTCTTC. This codes for CASSLGTDHYNEQFF.

The chain uses TRBV7-2 and TRBJ2-5, with unresolved D. The V end lost 7 bases, the J end lost 3 bases, and 12 bases lay between the germline ends. The CDR3 loop spans 13 amino acids. Germline-derived CDR1 and CDR2 are SGHTA and FQGNSA. The CDR3 region is CASNAVPEETQYF. CDR3 DNA: TGTGCCAGCAATGCCGTCCCCGAAGAGACCCAGTACTTC.

The rearrangement links TRBV21-1 to TRBJ2-7; the table's D gene call, TRBD2, was not cross checked with the DNA. TRBV21-1 is described as a pseudogene. CDR3 length equals 16 residues. This CDR3 is CASSKGRDSNLYEQYF. CDR3 DNA: TGTGCCAGCAGCAAAGGCCGGGACTCCAATCTCTACGAGCAGTACTTC.

The gene calls are TRBV27 and TRBJ1-1; the D is unclear. CDR1 is MNHEY, CDR2 SMNVEV, per germline (reference sequence). CDR3 length: 12 amino acids. Trimming stripped 4 bases from V and 4 bases from J, with 7 bases between. The CDR3 nucleotides read TGTGCCAGCAGTTACACGCGCACTGAAGCTTTCTTT. Amino acid sequence: CASSYTRTEAFF.

This rearrangement joins TRBV27 to TRBJ2-3, with D possibly TRBD2 on 5 matching bases. The CDR3 runs to 14 residues. The V end was cut by 1 base, the J end by 6 bases, with 11 bases between. Germline V gene data show CDR1 as MNHEY and CDR2 as SMNVEV (reference sequence). The CDR3 DNA is TGTGCCAGCAGTTTATTCGGGGAAGGGGATACGCAGTATTTT. Protein sequence: CASSLFGEGDTQYF.

This chain connects TRBV27 to TRBJ2-5, with 9 bases lining up with TRBD2. The CDR3 extends over 14 amino acids. Germline CDR1 and CDR2: MNHEY and SMNVEV (reference sequence). Germline trimming cut 7 bases from V and 2 bases from J; bases unmatched to any gene: 5. The CDR3 nucleotides are TGTGCCAGCAAGAAACTAGCGGGTCAAGAGACCCAGTACTTC. This gives the protein CASKKLAGQETQYF.

This chain links TRBV27 with TRBJ2-1, with D unresolved. The ends were cut back, 2 bases at V and 7 bases at J, with 6 bases in the middle. The germline CDR1 and CDR2 sequences are MNHEY and SMNVEV (reference sequence). The CDR3 covers 12 residues. CDR3 coding DNA: TGTGCCAGCAGTTTACTGCCTAATGAGCAGTTCTTC. This encodes CASSLLPNEQFF.

This chain connects TRBV27 to TRBJ2-2; D is unresolved. The CDR3 contains 13 residues. The V end was cut by 5 bases, the J end by 6 bases, with 10 bases between. The germline CDR1 and CDR2 sequences are MNHEY and SMNVEV (reference sequence). The DNA of the CDR3 is TGTGCCAGCAGTCTCCGCATCTCCGGGGAGCTGTTTTTT. It yields the protein CASSLRISGELFF.

The CDR3 here is CAHDSPSSGRPYEQYF. CDR3 sequence (DNA): TGTGCCCATGACAGCCCATCTAGCGGGAGGCCCTACGAGCAGTACTTC. The V call is TRBV30, the J call TRBJ2-7; 11 bases are shared with TRBD2. The CDR3 is 16 amino acids. Germline CDR1 GTSNPN, CDR2 SVGIG (reference sequence). V shed 8 bases and J 2 bases; nucleotides not matched to a gene: 14.

The chain carries TRBV4-3 and TRBJ2-2, with D hard to call. The CDR3 has 14 amino acids. Germline values: CDR1 LGHNA, CDR2 YSLEER. Trimming took 5 bases from V and 3 from J, leaving 10 bases between them. CDR3 region: CASSLRLYTGELFF. The CDR3 nucleotides read TGCGCCAGCAGCTTACGACTGTACACCGGGGAGCTGTTTTTT.

The chain carries TRBV2 and TRBJ1-3, with 8 nucleotides matching TRBD1. V shed 5 bases and J 4 bases; nucleotides not matched to a gene: 7. The V gene's germline CDR1 is SNHLY and CDR2 FYNNEI. The CDR3 runs 15 residues. DNA for the CDR3: TGTGCCAGCAGTCCAGGACAGGGTATCGGAAACACCATATATTTT. Translation: CASSPGQGIGNTIYF.

The gene calls are TRBV4-3 and TRBJ2-1; possibly TRBD2 for D (6 bases). V lost 4 bases to trimming and J lost 2 bases, with 15 bases between them. The CDR3 loop spans 16 amino acids. Germline lookup yields CDR1 LGHNA and CDR2 YSLEER. CDR3 sequence: CASSLSEGIAYNEQFF. The CDR3 DNA reads TGCGCCAGCAGCCTCTCGGAGGGGATAGCCTACAATGAGCAGTTCTTC.

The rearrangement joins TRBV30 to TRBJ2-3, with D possibly called TRBD1 or TRBD2 (5 bases each). The CDR3 has 14 residues. The V end was cut by 0 bases, the J end by 2 bases, with 9 bases between. CDR1 and CDR2 (germline): GTSNPN, SVGIG (reference sequence). This CDR3 reads CAWSVIGTTDTQYF. CDR3 nucleotides: TGTGCCTGGAGTGTAATAGGGACCACAGATACGCAGTATTTT.

The chain joins TRBV11-2 to TRBJ2-7, with D uncertain. Germline-derived CDR1 and CDR2 are SGHAT and FQNNGV. The CDR3 covers 15 residues. V gave up 5 bases and J gave up 4 bases, with 18 bases separating them. CDR3 loop: CASSLPGVGKYEQYF. CDR3 nucleotides: TGTGCCAGCAGCCTCCCCGGTGTAGGGAAGTACGAGCAGTACTTC.

The chain recombines TRBV27 with TRBJ2-7; TRBD2 is a possible D gene (6 bases). CDR1 and CDR2 (germline): MNHEY, SMNVEV (reference sequence). This CDR3 has 14 amino acids. Trimming removed 2 bases from V and 3 bases from J, with 11 bases in between. CDR3 in amino acids: CASSLRRDGYEQYF. The CDR3 bases are TGTGCCAGCAGTTTAAGGCGGGATGGCTACGAGCAGTACTTC.

The DNA of the CDR3 is TGTGCCAGCAGGGAACAGGGAGAAGGAACTGAAGCTTTCTTT. This gives the protein CASREQGEGTEAFF. The rearrangement joins TRBV6-6 to TRBJ1-1, with a possible D match to TRBD1 (6 bases). Germline assignment: CDR1 MNHNY and CDR2 SVGAGI (reference sequence). Trimming stripped 6 bases from V and 5 bases from J, with 16 bases between. The CDR3 totals 14 residues.

CDR3 sequence: CSVRPGTTYEQYF. The CDR3 region has the DNA TGCAGCGTCCGACCAGGAACGACCTACGAGCAGTACTTC. The chain joins TRBV29-1 to TRBJ2-7; D is unresolved. V dropped 6 bases and J dropped 2 bases, with 14 bases sitting between them. Germline V CDR1 and CDR2: SQVTM, ANQGSEA. The CDR3 covers 13 residues.

With respect to this clone: Other nucleotide sequences from this sample produce the same CDR3. CDR3 DNA: TGTGCCAGCAGCCTCGGCAGCTACAATGAGCAGTTCTTC. This sequence encodes CASSLGSYNEQFF. The V gene is TRBV28, the J gene TRBJ2-1; D uncertain. The length of the CDR3 is 13 residues. The germline V gene has CDR1 MDHEN and CDR2 SYDVKM. The V end was cut by 6 bases, the J end by 3 bases, with 9 bases between.

The chain has TRBV11-2 and TRBJ1-2; D may be TRBD1 (6 bases). V lost 3 bases to trimming and J lost 5 bases, with 13 bases between them. Germline V lookup: CDR1 SGHAT, CDR2 FQNNGV. This CDR3 is 14 amino acids long. This CDR3 is CASSFQGSGYGYTF. The CDR3 DNA is TGTGCCAGCAGCTTTCAGGGGTCGGGGTATGGCTACACCTTC.

The chain employs TRBV7-9 and TRBJ1-2; 7 nucleotides match TRBD1. Germline V gene sequence: CDR1 SEHNR, CDR2 FQNEAQ (reference sequence). The CDR3 is 15 residues long. The junction had 8 bases not matched to a gene; V was cut back by 5 bases and J by 2 bases. CDR3 in amino acids: CASSIRTGRNYGYTF. CDR3 DNA: TGTGCCAGCAGCATCCGGACAGGTCGAAACTATGGCTACACCTTC.

This chain uses TRBV10-3 with TRBJ1-1; no clear D gene. The length of the CDR3 is 12 residues. V was cut by 10 bases and J by 1 base, with 10 bases left in between. CDR1 ENHRY and CDR2 SYGVKD come from the germline V gene. CDR3 bases: TGTGCCAGCACCCCGGGGAACACTGAAGCTTTCTTT. This translates into CASTPGNTEAFF.